Following are 3 T cell receptor beta chains from one sample sequenced in a study of breast tumors, draining lymph nodes, adjacent tissues. MiXCR was run by TCRdb on the multiplex PCR reads, yielding one entry per CDR3 protein. The sample has 200,000 to 250,000 distinct CDR3 sequences, approximately 30% seen once; the top ten hold just over 1.4%. Samples came from axillary lymph nodes draining the breast cancer. The sample consisted of axillary lymph node tissue. The receptors stem from a female donor with breast cancer. Some clones in this sample may be carry-over from other donors' samples.

This clonotype has a single count. Given a much more abundant clone one base away, this may be a read error. The chain recombines TRBV5-4 with TRBJ2-6; 9 positions match TRBD2. Germline CDR1 reads SGHNT; CDR2 reads YYREEE (reference sequence). The CDR3 is 19 amino acids. J lost 4 bases, V lost 0 bases, and 11 bases had no gene match. Written as DNA, the CDR3 is TGTGCCAGCAGCTTGGGTGGACCAGCGGGAGGAAAAGGGGCCAACGTCCTGACTTTC. Translating gives CASSLGGPAGGKGANVLTF. Full variable domain (outside the CDR3, taken from reference TRBV5-4 and TRBJ2-6): ETGVTQSPTHLIKTRGQQVTLRCSSQSGHNTVSWYQQALGQGPQFIFQYYREEENGRGNFPPRFSGLQFPNYSSELNVNALELDDSALYLCASSLGGPAGGKGANVLTFGAGSRLTVL.

In this sample, this clonotype turned up many times. The J gene is TRBJ2-3, the V gene TRBV5-1; TRBD2 matches 7 bases. Germline V gene sequence: CDR1 SGHRS, CDR2 YFSETQ. The CDR3 is made up of 16 amino acids. V was pared by 3 bases and J by 4 bases, with 11 bases of the junction left unmatched. The CDR3 sequence is CASSWAGAAQSDTQYF. The DNA for the CDR3 is TGCGCCAGCAGCTGGGCGGGAGCGGCTCAATCAGATACGCAGTATTTT.

The chain has TRBV6-5 and TRBJ1-5, with a weak D call TRBD1 (6 bases). This CDR3 is 17 amino acids long. Trimming shortened V by 6 bases and J by 7 bases, and 25 bases separated the two germline ends. The germline V gene encodes CDR1 MNHEY and CDR2 SVGAGI. The CDR3 nucleotides are TGTGCCAGCAGGTCGTCCCGGGACACGGCGCAAGGGCAGCCCCAGCATTTT. Translation: CASRSSRDTAQGQPQHF.